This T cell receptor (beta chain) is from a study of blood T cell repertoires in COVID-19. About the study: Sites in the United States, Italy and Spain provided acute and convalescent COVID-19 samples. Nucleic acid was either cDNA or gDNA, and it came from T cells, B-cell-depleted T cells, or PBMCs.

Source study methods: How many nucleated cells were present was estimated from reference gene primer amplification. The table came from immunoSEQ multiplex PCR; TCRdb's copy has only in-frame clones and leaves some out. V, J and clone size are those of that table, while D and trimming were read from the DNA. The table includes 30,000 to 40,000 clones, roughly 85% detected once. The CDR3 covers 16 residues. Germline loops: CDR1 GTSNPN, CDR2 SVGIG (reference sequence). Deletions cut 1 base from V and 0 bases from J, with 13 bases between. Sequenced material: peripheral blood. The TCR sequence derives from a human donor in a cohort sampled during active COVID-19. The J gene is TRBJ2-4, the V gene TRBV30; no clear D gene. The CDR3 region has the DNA TGTGCCTGGAGTGCCCGGGTAGGTCTAGCCAAAAACATTCAGTACTTC. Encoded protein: CAWSARVGLAKNIQYF. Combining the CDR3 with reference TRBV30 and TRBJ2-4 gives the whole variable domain SQTIHQWPATLVQPVGSPLSLECTVEGTSNPNLYWYRQAAGRGLQLLFYSVGIGQISSEVPQNLSASRPQDRQFILSSKKLLLSDSGFYLCAWSARVGLAKNIQYFGAGTRLSVL.